These T cell receptor beta chains were read from a single sample in a study of CD8 T cells in Susac syndrome. TCRdb redid the calling of the immunoSEQ multiplex PCR reads with MiXCR, one entry per CDR3 protein. Of around 150,000 distinct CDR3 sequences listed, 85% to 95% are singletons. Sequencing was carried out using CD4+ T cells from PBMCs. These receptors were collected from a human donor with Susac syndrome. Both conserved end residues are trimmed from each CDR3. D genes are given only for firm matches.

j_call: TRBJ2-7; v_call: TRBV29-1; d_call: TRBD2; cdr3_aa: SGGERGPYEQY
j_call: TRBJ1-5; v_call: TRBV28; d_call: -; cdr3_aa: ASSSTGVLQPQH
j_call: TRBJ2-2; v_call: TRBV9; d_call: -; cdr3_aa: ASNRHNTGELF
j_call: TRBJ2-1; v_call: TRBV12-3/TRBV12-4; d_call: -; cdr3_aa: ASSFRDPSYNEQF
j_call: TRBJ2-7; v_call: TRBV7-9; d_call: TRBD1; cdr3_aa: ASSLGAGTGGQQY
j_call: TRBJ2-1; v_call: TRBV4-3; d_call: -; cdr3_aa: ASSQDGPVGEQF
j_call: TRBJ2-5; v_call: TRBV7-9; d_call: -; cdr3_aa: ASSSLGHVQETQY
j_call: TRBJ2-1; v_call: TRBV24-1; d_call: -; cdr3_aa: ATSESGNSYNEQF
j_call: TRBJ2-7; v_call: TRBV20-1; d_call: -; cdr3_aa: SARDRPLSAYEQY
j_call: TRBJ2-3; v_call: TRBV12-3/TRBV12-4; d_call: -; cdr3_aa: ASTSGADTQY
j_call: TRBJ2-5; v_call: TRBV7-2; d_call: -; cdr3_aa: ASSLTSETQY
j_call: TRBJ1-1; v_call: TRBV5-1; d_call: -; cdr3_aa: ASSFQEYTEAF
j_call: TRBJ2-1; v_call: TRBV30; d_call: TRBD2; cdr3_aa: AWSGFLGLAGGPVNEQF
j_call: TRBJ2-7; v_call: TRBV30; d_call: TRBD1; cdr3_aa: AWSVTGVGRYEQY
j_call: TRBJ2-1; v_call: TRBV11-3; d_call: TRBD1; cdr3_aa: ASSLEDRGEQF
j_call: TRBJ1-1; v_call: TRBV20-1; d_call: -; cdr3_aa: RKDRALNTEAF
j_call: TRBJ2-5; v_call: TRBV12-3/TRBV12-4; d_call: -; cdr3_aa: ASSRDTQETQY
j_call: TRBJ2-4; v_call: TRBV15; d_call: -; cdr3_aa: ATSTGGDLAKNIQY
j_call: TRBJ1-1; v_call: TRBV29-1; d_call: -; cdr3_aa: SVREAGAEAF
j_call: TRBJ2-1; v_call: TRBV28; d_call: TRBD1; cdr3_aa: ASDRTGVNEQF
j_call: TRBJ2-2; v_call: TRBV3-1; d_call: TRBD2; cdr3_aa: ASSPGTGLVTGELF
j_call: TRBJ2-2; v_call: TRBV4-1; d_call: TRBD2; cdr3_aa: ASSHGLAGGRNTGELF
j_call: TRBJ2-1; v_call: TRBV5-1; d_call: -; cdr3_aa: ASSLGTPNNEQF
j_call: TRBJ2-3; v_call: TRBV5-6; d_call: -; cdr3_aa: ASSYRSSSTDTQY
j_call: TRBJ1-5; v_call: TRBV3-1; d_call: -; cdr3_aa: ASSQLGQPQH
j_call: TRBJ2-5; v_call: TRBV20-1; d_call: -; cdr3_aa: SARDGGRQETQY
j_call: TRBJ2-3; v_call: TRBV20-1; d_call: -; cdr3_aa: SARVVGARYTDTQY
j_call: TRBJ1-3; v_call: TRBV15; d_call: -; cdr3_aa: ATSQGNTIY
j_call: TRBJ2-1; v_call: TRBV5-1; d_call: TRBD2; cdr3_aa: ASSLATSEVGEQF
j_call: TRBJ1-2; v_call: TRBV5-1; d_call: TRBD1; cdr3_aa: ASSLVGLQGDYGYT
j_call: TRBJ2-7; v_call: TRBV15; d_call: -; cdr3_aa: ATSRDPRRGGDEQY